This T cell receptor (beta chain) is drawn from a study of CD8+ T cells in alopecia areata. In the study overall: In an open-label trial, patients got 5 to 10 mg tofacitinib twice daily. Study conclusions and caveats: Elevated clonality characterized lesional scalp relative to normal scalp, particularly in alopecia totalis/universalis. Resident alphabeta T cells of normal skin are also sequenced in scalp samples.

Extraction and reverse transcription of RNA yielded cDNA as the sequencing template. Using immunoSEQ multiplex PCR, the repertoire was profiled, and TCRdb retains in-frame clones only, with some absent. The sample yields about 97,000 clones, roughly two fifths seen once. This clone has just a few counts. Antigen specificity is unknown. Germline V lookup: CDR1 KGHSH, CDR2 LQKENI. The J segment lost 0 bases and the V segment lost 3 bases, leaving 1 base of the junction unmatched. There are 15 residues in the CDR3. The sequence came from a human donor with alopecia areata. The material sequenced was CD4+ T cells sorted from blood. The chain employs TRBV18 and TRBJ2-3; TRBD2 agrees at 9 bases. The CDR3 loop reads CASSPSGSSTDTQYF. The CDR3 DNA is TGTGCCAGCTCACCTAGCGGGAGTAGCACAGATACGCAGTATTTT.